This entry concerns a single T cell receptor beta chain. Seattle patient enrollment occurred during active infection, with longitudinal follow-up thereafter. The data are from a study of blood T cell repertoires in COVID-19. Overall study: The samples span acute and convalescent COVID-19 from the United States, Italy and Spain. PBMCs, B-cell-depleted T cells, or T cells were the source of the cDNA or gDNA that made up the material.

V shed 1 base and J 2 bases; nucleotides not matched to a gene: 0. Germline V gene sequence: CDR1 GTSNPN, CDR2 SVGIG (reference sequence). The CDR3 contains 13 residues. Original data processing: From reference gene primer amplification, estimates of nucleated cell counts were derived. Assay used: immunoSEQ multiplex PCR; TCRdb lists only in-frame clones, some missing. That table is the source of V, J and clone size, and D and trimming were worked out from the DNA. The sample shows approximately 92,000 clones, roughly nine tenths of them seen only once. The sequence derives from an older woman with COVID-19, enrolled during active disease. The specimen was peripheral blood. The chain uses TRBV30 and TRBJ2-3; 7 nucleotides align to TRBD2. DNA for the CDR3: TGTGCCTGGAGTGGGGACTACACAGATACGCAGTATTTT. This sequence encodes CAWSGDYTDTQYF. Complete variable domain (other parts from reference TRBV30 and TRBJ2-3): SQTIHQWPATLVQPVGSPLSLECTVEGTSNPNLYWYRQAAGRGLQLLFYSVGIGQISSEVPQNLSASRPQDRQFILSSKKLLLSDSGFYLCAWSGDYTDTQYFGPGTRLTVL.